The rows below give T cell receptor beta chains drawn from one sample of a study of early T cells in non-severe SARS-CoV-2 infection. TCRdb re-called the 5' RACE reads through MiXCR, storing one row per CDR3 protein. The top ten clones hold around 3.3% of a sample with tens of thousands of distinct CDR3 sequences, over 12% of them seen once. The specimen sequenced was whole blood. The origin of the receptors is an adult who was a healthcare worker with PCR-confirmed SARS-CoV-2 infection or an uninfected control (not recorded which). Each CDR3 is given with its conserved first and last residue. A D gene is named only where the DNA matches it firmly.

CDR3aa: CASSIGGGGTYEQYF
d_gene: -
len: 15
v_gene: TRBV19

CDR3aa: CASSQELDRVGYTF
d_gene: -
len: 14
v_gene: TRBV14

CDR3aa: CSAPGRSSTDTQYF
d_gene: -
len: 14
v_gene: TRBV20-1

CDR3aa: CSVTGETQYF
d_gene: -
len: 10
v_gene: TRBV29-1

CDR3aa: CASSLVPWDTQYF
d_gene: -
len: 13
v_gene: TRBV5-8

CDR3aa: CASSLTNKFF
d_gene: -
len: 10
v_gene: TRBV27

CDR3aa: CASSYGWAQPQHF
d_gene: -
len: 13
v_gene: TRBV6-2/TRBV6-3

CDR3aa: CASSISLAYEQYF
d_gene: -
len: 13
v_gene: TRBV19

CDR3aa: CASSFGTGPENTIYF
d_gene: TRBD1
len: 15
v_gene: TRBV11-2

CDR3aa: CASSLGAIVAGQSSGANVLTF
d_gene: -
len: 21
v_gene: TRBV11-2

CDR3aa: CASSISPGAASTDTQYF
d_gene: -
len: 17
v_gene: TRBV19

CDR3aa: CASSPVGGSYEQYF
d_gene: TRBD2
len: 14
v_gene: TRBV6-6

CDR3aa: CASSGTHGSLYEQYF
d_gene: -
len: 15
v_gene: TRBV10-1

CDR3aa: CSGLRSGGPNSYEQYF
d_gene: TRBD2
len: 16
v_gene: TRBV29-1

CDR3aa: CSVGGQGVNEKLFF
d_gene: TRBD1
len: 14
v_gene: TRBV29-1

CDR3aa: CASSTGDRGTDTQYF
d_gene: TRBD1
len: 15
v_gene: TRBV19

CDR3aa: CASSLQGRQPQHF
d_gene: -
len: 13
v_gene: TRBV7-9

CDR3aa: CASSQEVFLGLAGESGANVLTF
d_gene: TRBD2
len: 22
v_gene: TRBV4-1

CDR3aa: CASSLSVRRGEQYF
d_gene: -
len: 14
v_gene: TRBV27

CDR3aa: CSARDGSSYEQYF
d_gene: -
len: 13
v_gene: TRBV20-1

CDR3aa: CASSPTGSGSNQPQHF
d_gene: -
len: 16
v_gene: TRBV18

CDR3aa: CASSSLAGVIYEQYF
d_gene: TRBD2
len: 15
v_gene: TRBV4-1

CDR3aa: CASSLDGTAQETQYF
d_gene: -
len: 15
v_gene: TRBV11-2

CDR3aa: CASSLTAGNEQFF
d_gene: -
len: 13
v_gene: TRBV11-3

CDR3aa: CASRTLGTSGRSEQYF
d_gene: TRBD2
len: 16
v_gene: TRBV6-2/TRBV6-3

CDR3aa: CASIKGGTGELFF
d_gene: -
len: 13
v_gene: TRBV7-9

CDR3aa: CASSLASSAPPLAKNIQYF
d_gene: -
len: 19
v_gene: TRBV5-1

CDR3aa: CASSLGNSESPLHF
d_gene: -
len: 14
v_gene: TRBV7-2

CDR3aa: CASSLEATSEKLFF
d_gene: -
len: 14
v_gene: TRBV5-1

CDR3aa: CSVALNSGANVLTF
d_gene: -
len: 14
v_gene: TRBV29-1

CDR3aa: CASSLRPGGPGEQFF
d_gene: TRBD2
len: 15
v_gene: TRBV3-1

CDR3aa: CASSRQGLAGSTDTQYF
d_gene: TRBD2
len: 17
v_gene: TRBV5-5

CDR3aa: CSAHRGPEQYF
d_gene: TRBD1
len: 11
v_gene: TRBV29-1

CDR3aa: CASSTRTGSYEQYF
d_gene: TRBD1
len: 14
v_gene: TRBV5-1

CDR3aa: CASSLTTATYEQYF
d_gene: -
len: 14
v_gene: TRBV5-1

CDR3aa: CASSERPGQGGHTQYF
d_gene: TRBD1
len: 16
v_gene: TRBV6-1

CDR3aa: CASSPGRVQETQYF
d_gene: -
len: 14
v_gene: TRBV7-8

CDR3aa: CASSRGAGSNSPLHF
d_gene: -
len: 15
v_gene: TRBV7-8

CDR3aa: CASNFSPGELFF
d_gene: -
len: 12
v_gene: TRBV2

CDR3aa: CASATGQGAATGELFF
d_gene: TRBD1
len: 16
v_gene: TRBV7-9

CDR3aa: CASAPGLRSNPLYDEQFF
d_gene: -
len: 18
v_gene: TRBV6-1

CDR3aa: CSVDQGNYEQYF
d_gene: -
len: 12
v_gene: TRBV29-1

CDR3aa: CASSYGGHEQYF
d_gene: -
len: 12
v_gene: TRBV6-5

CDR3aa: CASSLALAASYEQYF
d_gene: -
len: 15
v_gene: TRBV5-6

CDR3aa: CASSFGGYTF
d_gene: -
len: 10
v_gene: TRBV7-9

CDR3aa: CASSFMGGWTDTQYF
d_gene: -
len: 15
v_gene: TRBV12-3/TRBV12-4

CDR3aa: CSAPLAGGTDTQYF
d_gene: TRBD2
len: 14
v_gene: TRBV20-1

CDR3aa: CSARTSGTDTQYF
d_gene: TRBD2
len: 13
v_gene: TRBV20-1

CDR3aa: CASSGPDNEKLFF
d_gene: -
len: 13
v_gene: TRBV9

CDR3aa: CASSEAGSAYGTEAFF
d_gene: -
len: 16
v_gene: TRBV6-1

CDR3aa: CASSTGQTGANVLTF
d_gene: TRBD1
len: 15
v_gene: TRBV7-9

CDR3aa: CASSVPGISGNTIYF
d_gene: -
len: 15
v_gene: TRBV6-1

CDR3aa: CASSLDRTSGNTIYF
d_gene: -
len: 15
v_gene: TRBV18

CDR3aa: CASSQVGEAGVSETQYF
d_gene: TRBD2
len: 17
v_gene: TRBV4-2

CDR3aa: CASRLGTGGNQPQHF
d_gene: TRBD1
len: 15
v_gene: TRBV12-3/TRBV12-4

CDR3aa: CSARALLGELFF
d_gene: -
len: 12
v_gene: TRBV20-1

CDR3aa: CASSQDLGTSGGAGTDTQYF
d_gene: TRBD2
len: 20
v_gene: TRBV4-2